Listed here are 10 T cell receptor beta chains from one sample, sequenced in a study of regulatory T cells in long-lasting Graves disease. Combining iRepertoire HTBI primers with Arm-PCR of CDR3 regions, the authors built TCR beta libraries. TCRdb re-derived calls from the multiplex PCR reads in MiXCR, one entry per CDR3 protein. This table has approximately 470,000 distinct CDR3 sequences, under 20% appearing once. Time point meaning: newly diagnosed GD, antithyroid drugs for less than 3 months. The TCR library used RNA extracted from PBMCs. Separately, the same data were catalogued under a study of T cells in Graves' hyperthyroidism and ophthalmopathy.

The source material was peripheral blood mononuclear cells (PBMCs), sampled at new diagnosis, from a patient treated with antithyroid drugs. These receptors came from a man aged 35 to 55 with Graves disease.

The chain uses TRBV9 and TRBJ1-5; TRBD1 agrees at 8 bases. This CDR3 has 15 residues. Trimming cost V 3 bases and J 4 bases; bases outside gene matches: 6. The germline V gene has CDR1 SGDLS and CDR2 YYNGEE. CDR3 DNA: TGTGCCAGCAGCGGGACAGGGAGGGGGAATCAGCCCCAGCATTTT. This sequence encodes CASSGTGRGNQPQHF.

V gene TRBV10-3 combines with J gene TRBJ1-4, with 8 bases identical to TRBD1. The trim removed 0 bases at V and 10 bases at J, leaving 7 bases unmatched. The CDR3 is 15 amino acids. CDR1 ENHRY and CDR2 SYGVKD come from the germline V gene. CDR3 bases: TGTGCCATCAGTGAGTCGGCGGACAGGGAAGGAAAACTGTTTTTT. This encodes CAISESADREGKLFF.

The V call is TRBV5-1, the J call TRBJ1-2, with D perhaps matching TRBD1 (6 bases). The CDR3 spans 15 residues. Between the trimmed V and J ends, which lost 4 bases and 4 bases, there was a span of 17 bases. Germline V gene data show CDR1 as SGHRS and CDR2 as YFSETQ. The CDR3 DNA follows: TGCGCCAGCAGCCCGCCGGGGGGCTCACCCTATGGCTACACCTTC. It encodes CASSPPGGSPYGYTF.

This clonotype was observed many times. The V and J genes are TRBV27 and TRBJ2-2, with unresolved D. CDR1 is MNHEY and CDR2 is SMNVEV in the germline V gene (reference sequence). The CDR3 covers 15 residues. The ends were cut back, 2 bases at V and 6 bases at J, with 13 bases in the middle. CDR3 loop: CASSLNAGWSGELFF. CDR3 coding DNA: TGTGCCAGCAGTTTAAATGCTGGCTGGTCCGGGGAGCTGTTTTTT.

The sample holds many counts of this clonotype. The chain is built from TRBV5-6 and TRBJ2-1; 8 bases agree with TRBD1. Trimming took 3 bases from V and 7 from J; bases not matched to a gene: 6. CDR1 and CDR2 (germline): SGHDT, YYEEEE. The CDR3 is 14 amino acids. The CDR3 sequence: CASSSDRVRNEQFF. The DNA for the CDR3 is TGTGCCAGCAGCTCGGACAGGGTACGGAATGAGCAGTTCTTC.

This clonotype was counted many times. This chain joins TRBV2 and TRBJ2-7, with D hard to call. The V end lost 7 bases, the J end lost 3 bases, and 13 bases lay between the germline ends. Per germline, CDR1 SNHLY and CDR2 FYNNEI. The CDR3 length is 13 residues. The CDR3 here is CASTDDTVYEQYF. The DNA of the CDR3 is TGTGCCAGCACCGACGACACCGTCTACGAGCAGTACTTC.

The V and J genes are TRBV20-1 and TRBJ1-1; 11 bases line up with TRBD1. The length of the CDR3 is 15 residues. Looked up from germline, CDR1 is DFQATT and CDR2 is SNEGSKA (reference sequence). The ends lost 5 bases at V and 0 bases at J; junction bases unmatched: 5. The CDR3 reads CSAGTGGPMNTEAFF. The CDR3, as DNA: TGCAGTGCTGGGACAGGGGGACCTATGAACACTGAAGCTTTCTTT.

This clonotype has at least ten counts. This rearrangement joins TRBV7-8 to TRBJ2-4; 7 bases are shared with TRBD2. Germline trimming cut 8 bases from V and 1 base from J; bases unmatched to any gene: 11. Per germline, CDR1 SGHVS and CDR2 FQNEAQ. The CDR3 sequence is 16 residues long. The CDR3 loop reads CASHGGRTRAKNIQYF. The DNA of the CDR3 is TGTGCCAGCCACGGCGGGAGAACGAGGGCCAAAAACATTCAGTACTTC.

The sample holds many counts of this clonotype. The chain's CDR3 is CASSQGLDGYEQYF. For the CDR3, the DNA is TGTGCCAGCAGCCAGGGACTTGACGGTTACGAGCAGTACTTC. This rearrangement joins TRBV3-1 to TRBJ2-7; tentative D call: TRBD2 (6 bases). This CDR3 is built from 14 residues. CDR1 and CDR2 from the germline V gene are LGHDT and YNNKEL (reference sequence). V lost 3 bases and J lost 4, with 13 bases in between.

This clonotype was seen at least ten times. The V gene is TRBV11-3, the J gene TRBJ2-4, with D hard to call. The CDR3 is made up of 15 amino acids. Trimming cost V 5 bases and J 0 bases, with 11 bases left between them. CDR1 and CDR2 from the germline V gene are SGHNT and YENEEA. The CDR3 loop is CASSEKTLAKNIQYF. In DNA form, the CDR3 reads TGTGCCAGCAGCGAGAAGACATTAGCCAAAAACATTCAGTACTTC. The full variable domain, its missing parts supplied by reference TRBV11-3 and TRBJ2-4, is EAGVVQSPRYKIIEKKQPVAFWCNPISGHNTLYWYLQNLGQGPELLIRYENEEAVDDSQLPKDRFSAERLKGVDSTLKIQPAELGDSAVYLCASSEKTLAKNIQYFGAGTRLSVL.